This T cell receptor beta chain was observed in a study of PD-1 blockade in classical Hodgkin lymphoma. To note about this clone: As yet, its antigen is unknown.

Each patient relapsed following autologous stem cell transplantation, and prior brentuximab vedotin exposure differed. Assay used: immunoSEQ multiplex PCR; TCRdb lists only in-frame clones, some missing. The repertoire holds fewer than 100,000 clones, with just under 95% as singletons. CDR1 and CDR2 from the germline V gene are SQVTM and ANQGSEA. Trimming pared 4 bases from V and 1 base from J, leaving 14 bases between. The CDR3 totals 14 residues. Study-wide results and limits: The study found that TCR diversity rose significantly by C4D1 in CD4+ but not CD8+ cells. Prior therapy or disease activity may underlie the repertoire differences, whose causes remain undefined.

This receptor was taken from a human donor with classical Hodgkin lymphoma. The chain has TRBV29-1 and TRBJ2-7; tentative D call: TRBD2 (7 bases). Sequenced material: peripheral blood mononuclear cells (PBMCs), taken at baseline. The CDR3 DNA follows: TGCAGCGTTGGGGGGGGCCCTCCATCCTACGAGCAGTACTTC. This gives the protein CSVGGGPPSYEQYF.